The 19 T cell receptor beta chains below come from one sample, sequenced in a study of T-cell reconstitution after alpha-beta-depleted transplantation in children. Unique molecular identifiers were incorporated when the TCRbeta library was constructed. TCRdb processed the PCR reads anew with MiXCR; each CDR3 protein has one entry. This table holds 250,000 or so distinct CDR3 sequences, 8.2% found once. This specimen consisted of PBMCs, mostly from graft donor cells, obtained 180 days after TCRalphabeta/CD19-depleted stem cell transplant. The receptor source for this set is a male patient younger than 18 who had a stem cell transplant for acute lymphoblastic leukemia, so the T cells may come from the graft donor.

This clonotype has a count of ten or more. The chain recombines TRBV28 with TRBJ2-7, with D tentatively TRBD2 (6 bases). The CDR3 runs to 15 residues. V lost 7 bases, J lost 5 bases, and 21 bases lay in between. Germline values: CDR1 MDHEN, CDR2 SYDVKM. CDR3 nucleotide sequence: TGTGCCAGCACCGCGGGTGGGGGGAGGTTCGACGAGCAGTACTTC. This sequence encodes CASTAGGGRFDEQYF.

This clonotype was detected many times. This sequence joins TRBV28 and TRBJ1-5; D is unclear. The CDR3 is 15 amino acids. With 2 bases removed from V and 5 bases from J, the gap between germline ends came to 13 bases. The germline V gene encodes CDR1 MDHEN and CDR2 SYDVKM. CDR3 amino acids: CASSLESAIDQPQHF. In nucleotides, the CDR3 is TGTGCCAGCAGTTTAGAGTCGGCAATTGATCAGCCCCAGCATTTT. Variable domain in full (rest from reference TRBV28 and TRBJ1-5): DVKVTQSSRYLVKRTGEKVFLECVQDMDHENMFWYRQDPGLGLRLIYFSYDVKMKEKGDIPEGYSVSREKKERFSLILESASTNQTSMYLCASSLESAIDQPQHFGDGTRLSIL.

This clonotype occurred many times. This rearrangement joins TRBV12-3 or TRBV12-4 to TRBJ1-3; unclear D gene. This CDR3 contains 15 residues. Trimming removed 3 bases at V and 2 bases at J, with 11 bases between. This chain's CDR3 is CASSFEGLPGNTIYF. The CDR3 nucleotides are TGTGCCAGCAGTTTTGAGGGTTTGCCTGGAAACACCATATATTTT.

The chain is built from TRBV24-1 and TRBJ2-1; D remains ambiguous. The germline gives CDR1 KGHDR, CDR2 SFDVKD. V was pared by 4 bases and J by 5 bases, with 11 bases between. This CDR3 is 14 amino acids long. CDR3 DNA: TGTGCCACCAGTGACCACCGGACCGACAATGAGCAGTTCTTC. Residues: CATSDHRTDNEQFF.

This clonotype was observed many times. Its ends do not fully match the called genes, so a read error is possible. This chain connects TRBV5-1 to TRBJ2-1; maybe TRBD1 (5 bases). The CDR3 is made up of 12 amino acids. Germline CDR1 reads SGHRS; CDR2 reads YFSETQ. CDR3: CASSLAGNEQFF. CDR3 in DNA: TGTGCCAGCAGCTTAGCAGGGAATGAGCAGTTCTTC. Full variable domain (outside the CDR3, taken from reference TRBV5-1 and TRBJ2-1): KAGVTQTPRYLIKTRGQQVTLSCSPISGHRSVSWYQQTPGQGLQFLFEYFSETQRNKGNFPGRFSGRQFSNSRSEMNVSTLELGDSALYLCASSLAGNEQFFGPGTRLTVL.

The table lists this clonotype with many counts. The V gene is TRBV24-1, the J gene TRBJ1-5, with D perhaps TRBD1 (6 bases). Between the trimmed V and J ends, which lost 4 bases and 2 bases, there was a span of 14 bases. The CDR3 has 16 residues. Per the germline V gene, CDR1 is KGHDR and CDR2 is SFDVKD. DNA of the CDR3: TGTGCCACCAGTGACCCCCAGGGGACGGGCAATCAGCCCCAGCATTTT. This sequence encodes CATSDPQGTGNQPQHF.

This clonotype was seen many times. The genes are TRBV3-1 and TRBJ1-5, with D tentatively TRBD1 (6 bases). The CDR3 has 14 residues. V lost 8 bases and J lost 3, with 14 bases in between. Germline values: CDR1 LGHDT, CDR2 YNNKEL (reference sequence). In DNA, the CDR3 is TGTGCCAGCGTACAGGGTTTGAACAATCAGCCCCAGCATTTT. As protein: CASVQGLNNQPQHF.

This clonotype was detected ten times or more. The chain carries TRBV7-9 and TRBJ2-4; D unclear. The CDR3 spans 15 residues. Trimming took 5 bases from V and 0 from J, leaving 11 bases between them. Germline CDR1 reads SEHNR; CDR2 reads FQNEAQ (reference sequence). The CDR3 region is CASSDATLAKNIQYF. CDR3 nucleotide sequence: TGTGCCAGCAGCGATGCAACCTTAGCCAAAAACATTCAGTACTTC. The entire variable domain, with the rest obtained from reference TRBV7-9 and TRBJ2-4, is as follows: DTGVSQNPRHKITKRGQNVTFRCDPISEHNRLYWYRQTLGQGPEFLTYFQNEAQLEKSRLLSDRFSAERPKGSFSTLEIQRTEQGDSAMYLCASSDATLAKNIQYFGAGTRLSVL.

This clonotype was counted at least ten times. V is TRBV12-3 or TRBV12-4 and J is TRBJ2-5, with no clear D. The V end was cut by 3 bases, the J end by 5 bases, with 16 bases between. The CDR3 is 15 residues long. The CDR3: CASSFSTGPGETQYF. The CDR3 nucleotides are TGTGCCAGCAGTTTTAGTACCGGACCCGGGGAGACCCAGTACTTC.

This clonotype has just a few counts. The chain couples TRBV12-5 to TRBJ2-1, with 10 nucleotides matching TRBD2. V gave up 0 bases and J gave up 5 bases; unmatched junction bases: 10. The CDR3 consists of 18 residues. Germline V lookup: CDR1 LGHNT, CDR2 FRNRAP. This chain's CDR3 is CASGLVPVAGGRDNEQFF. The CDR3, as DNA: TGTGCTAGTGGTTTGGTTCCCGTAGCGGGGGGCAGGGACAATGAGCAGTTCTTC. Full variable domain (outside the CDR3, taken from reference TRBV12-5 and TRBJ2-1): DARVTQTPRHKVTEMGQEVTMRCQPILGHNTVFWYRQTMMQGLELLAYFRNRAPLDDSGMPKDRFSAEMPDATLATLKIQPSEPRDSAVYFCASGLVPVAGGRDNEQFFGPGTRLTVL.

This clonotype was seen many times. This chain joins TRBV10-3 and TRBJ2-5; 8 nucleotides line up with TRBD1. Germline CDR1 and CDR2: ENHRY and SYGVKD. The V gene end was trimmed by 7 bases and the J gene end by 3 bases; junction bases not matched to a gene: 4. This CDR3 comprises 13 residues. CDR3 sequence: CAINRGTEETQYF. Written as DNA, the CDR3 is TGTGCCATCAACAGGGGGACAGAAGAGACCCAGTACTTC.

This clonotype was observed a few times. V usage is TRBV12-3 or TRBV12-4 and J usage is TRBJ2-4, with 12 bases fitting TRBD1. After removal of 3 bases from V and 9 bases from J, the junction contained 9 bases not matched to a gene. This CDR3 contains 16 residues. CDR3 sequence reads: CASSFWGQGAQGIQYF. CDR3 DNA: TGTGCCAGCAGTTTTTGGGGACAGGGGGCGCAGGGCATTCAGTACTTC.

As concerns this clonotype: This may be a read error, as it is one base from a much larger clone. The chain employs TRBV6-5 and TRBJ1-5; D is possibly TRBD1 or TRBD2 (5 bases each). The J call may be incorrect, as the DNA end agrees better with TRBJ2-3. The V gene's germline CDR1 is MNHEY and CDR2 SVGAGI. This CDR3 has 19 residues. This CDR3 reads CASSYKFAGTAYSNQPQYF. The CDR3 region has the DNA TGTGCCAGCAGTTACAAGTTCGCCGGGACGGCTTATAGCAATCAGCCCCAGTATTTT.

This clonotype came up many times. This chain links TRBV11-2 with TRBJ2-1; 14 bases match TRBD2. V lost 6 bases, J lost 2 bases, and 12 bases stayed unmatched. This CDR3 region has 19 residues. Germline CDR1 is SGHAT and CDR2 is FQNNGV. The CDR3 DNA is TGTGCCAGCAGGCCAGGGGGACTAGCGGGGGCCCTCGCCTACAATGAGCAGTTCTTC. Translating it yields CASRPGGLAGALAYNEQFF.

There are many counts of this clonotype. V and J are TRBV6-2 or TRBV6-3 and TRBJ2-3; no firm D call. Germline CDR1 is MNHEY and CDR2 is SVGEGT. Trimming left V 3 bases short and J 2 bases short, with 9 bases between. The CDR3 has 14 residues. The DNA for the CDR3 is TGTGCCAGCAGTTATTCGGATCTCACAGATACGCAGTATTTT. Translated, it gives CASSYSDLTDTQYF.

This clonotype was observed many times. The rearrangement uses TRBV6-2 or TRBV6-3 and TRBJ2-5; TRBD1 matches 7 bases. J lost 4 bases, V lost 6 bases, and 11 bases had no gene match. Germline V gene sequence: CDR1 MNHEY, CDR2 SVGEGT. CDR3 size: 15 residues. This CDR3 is CASRPDRIVRETQYF. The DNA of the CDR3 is TGTGCCAGCAGGCCGGACAGGATAGTGAGAGAGACCCAGTACTTC.

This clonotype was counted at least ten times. The CDR3 coding sequence is TGTGCCAGCAGCTGGGACGGGACTAGGTCTTTGAACGAGCAGTACTTC. Translated, it gives CASSWDGTRSLNEQYF. This chain connects TRBV7-8 to TRBJ2-7, with 8 bases aligning to TRBD2. The trim removed 4 bases at V and 5 bases at J, leaving 13 bases unmatched. From germline, CDR1 is SGHVS and CDR2 FQNEAQ. The CDR3 is 16 residues long. The entire variable domain, with the rest obtained from reference TRBV7-8 and TRBJ2-7, is as follows: GAGVSQSPRYKVAKRGQDVALRCDPISGHVSLFWYQQALGQGPEFLTYFQNEAQLDKSGLPSDRFFAERPEGSVSTLKIQRTQQEDSAVYLCASSWDGTRSLNEQYFGPGTRLTVT.

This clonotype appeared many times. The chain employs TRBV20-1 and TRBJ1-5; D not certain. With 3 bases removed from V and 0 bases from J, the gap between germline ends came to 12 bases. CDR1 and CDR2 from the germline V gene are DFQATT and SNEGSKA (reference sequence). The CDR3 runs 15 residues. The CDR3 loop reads CSASYPLRSNQPQHF. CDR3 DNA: TGCAGTGCTAGCTATCCTCTCCGTAGCAATCAGCCCCAGCATTTT.

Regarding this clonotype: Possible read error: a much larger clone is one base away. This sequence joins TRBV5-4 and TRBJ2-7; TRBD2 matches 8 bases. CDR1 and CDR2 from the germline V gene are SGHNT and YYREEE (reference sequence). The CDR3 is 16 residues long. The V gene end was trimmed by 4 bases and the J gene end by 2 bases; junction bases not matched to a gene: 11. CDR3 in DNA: TGTGCCAGCAGCCCGCCGGGTAGCGGGATGGCCTACGAGCAGTACTTC. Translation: CASSPPGSGMAYEQYF.